This T cell receptor (beta chain) was documented in a study of blood T cell repertoires in COVID-19. With 4 bases removed from V and 5 bases from J, the gap between germline ends came to 20 bases. This CDR3 has 16 residues. Germline values: CDR1 SGHDN, CDR2 FVKESK. Sequencing was performed with immunoSEQ multiplex PCR; in TCRdb, only in-frame clones are kept and a portion is missing. The table shows roughly 200,000 clones, with roughly 94% occurring only once. Sequenced sample: peripheral blood. The rearrangement joins TRBV14 to TRBJ2-5; tentatively, D is TRBD2 (6 bases). The origin of this receptor is a man aged 25 to 40 with COVID-19, enrolled during active disease. The CDR3: CASSLYRGGPVETQYF. The CDR3 DNA reads TGTGCCAGCAGCCTATACCGGGGAGGTCCAGTGGAGACCCAGTACTTC.